This T cell receptor beta chain came from a study of human T cells and chemical hapten exposure. Study-level background: Throughout a study of approximately 24 weeks, patients underwent weekly scalp administration of diphenylcyclopropenone doses. The study traced per-sample TCR yield variation mainly to small differences in pooled library volumes.

Study-wide results and limits: Significantly more large CDR3 similarity clusters were formed by expanded TCRs than by controls. TCRs exceeding 1 in 1000 frequency stayed unchanged with DPC sensitization.

At least ten counts were recorded for this clonotype. Its antigen remains unknown. Time point given: pre-sensitization, week 0. Treatment specified: therapeutic diphenylcyclopropenone sensitization with weekly scalp DPC. The V gene end was trimmed by 5 bases and the J gene end by 2 bases; junction bases not matched to a gene: 3. Germline loops: CDR1 SGHTA, CDR2 FQGNSA. The CDR3 is 14 residues long. TCRdb analysed the RACE reads with MiXCR anew, one entry per CDR3 protein. The sample has fewer than 200,000 distinct CDR3 sequences; 30% are singletons. Sequencing was performed on whole blood, taken in connection with sensitization to the hapten diphenylcyclopropenone (DPC). The receptor's source is a woman in her 30s with alopecia areata. Some clones in this sample may be carry-over from other donors' samples. V and J are TRBV7-2 and TRBJ2-4; TRBD2 matches at 7 bases. The CDR3 loop reads CASSQTSPKNIQYF. CDR3 in DNA: TGTGCCAGCAGCCAGACTAGCCCCAAAAACATTCAGTACTTC.